This entry lists 2 T cell receptor beta chains sequenced from one sample in a study of T cell responses to AZD1222 COVID-19 vaccine. Here immunoSEQ multiplex PCR was the method, and the copy in TCRdb shows in-frame clones only, minus some. The data contain about 76,000 clones, more than 75% of them singletons. Material: peripheral blood, obtained on day 0 of MenACWY control vaccination. The receptors come from an adult in good health.

The chain uses TRBV2 and TRBJ2-5, with 7 bases matching TRBD1. The length of the CDR3 is 12 residues. The ends lost 6 bases at V and 2 bases at J; junction bases unmatched: 0. Per the germline V gene, CDR1 is SNHLY and CDR2 is FYNNEI. CDR3 nucleotides: TGTGCCAGCAGGGGACAGCAAGAGACCCAGTACTTC. Translating it yields CASRGQQETQYF.

The rearrangement uses TRBV18 and TRBJ2-7; 9 bases are a match to TRBD2. Germline CDR1 is KGHSH and CDR2 is LQKENI. The CDR3 is made up of 14 amino acids. Trimming at V came to 4 bases and at J to 5 bases, leaving 6 bases not matched to a gene. The CDR3 reads CASSQGLALHEQYF. CDR3 sequence (DNA): TGTGCCAGCTCACAAGGACTAGCGCTCCACGAGCAGTACTTC.